Below, 31 T cell receptor beta chains from the same sample are listed, as sequenced in a study of T cells expressing NK-cell markers. Using the 5' RACE reads, TCRdb records one entry per CDR3 protein without DNA. The table gives approximately 380,000 distinct CDR3 sequences; the top ten clones make up roughly 5.2% of it. The source material was blood T cells: a sorted CD56 or NKG2C T cell subset, CD4+ or CD8+ T cells, or bulk PBMC T cells (not recorded which). The origin of the receptors is a man aged 18-69 years in good health.

This sequence joins TRBV20-1 and TRBJ1-1. This CDR3 has 16 residues. Germline CDR1 is DFQATT and CDR2 is SNEGSKA (reference sequence). CDR3 region: CSARGGAGGSGLEAFF.

This chain connects TRBV5-1 to TRBJ1-4; TCRdb reports TRBD1, a call that lacks DNA to check it against. Germline CDR1 and CDR2: SGHRS and YFSETQ. The CDR3 loop spans 15 amino acids. CDR3 loop: CASRPWTGEYEKLFF.

CDR3 residues: CAWSGPGGADTQYF. The chain carries TRBV30 and TRBJ2-3; TCRdb returns TRBD1, unconfirmable since there is no DNA. The length of the CDR3 is 14 residues. In germline, CDR1 is GTSNPN, CDR2 SVGIG (reference sequence).

This sequence joins TRBV5-1 and TRBJ2-7; with no DNA, the TCRdb D assignment of TRBD2 cannot be verified. The CDR3 has 15 amino acids. The germline V gene has CDR1 SGHRS and CDR2 YFSETQ. CDR3 loop: CASSTLRDGRGEQYF. Looking up the rest from reference TRBV5-1 and TRBJ2-7 gives the full variable domain: KAGVTQTPRYLIKTRGQQVTLSCSPISGHRSVSWYQQTPGQGLQFLFEYFSETQRNKGNFPGRFSGRQFSNSRSEMNVSTLELGDSALYLCASSTLRDGRGEQYFGPGTRLTVT.

The chain is built from TRBV5-1 and TRBJ2-3; TCRdb picks TRBD1, but there is no DNA to check that call. There are 18 residues in the CDR3. CDR1 and CDR2 (germline): SGHRS, YFSETQ. The CDR3 sequence is CASSSAGVRGSSTDTQYF. The entire variable domain, with the rest obtained from reference TRBV5-1 and TRBJ2-3, is as follows: KAGVTQTPRYLIKTRGQQVTLSCSPISGHRSVSWYQQTPGQGLQFLFEYFSETQRNKGNFPGRFSGRQFSNSRSEMNVSTLELGDSALYLCASSSAGVRGSSTDTQYFGPGTRLTVL.

The V and J genes are TRBV7-8 and TRBJ2-1; the TCRdb D gene call, TRBD2, has no DNA to confirm it. The CDR3 has 15 amino acids. The V gene's germline CDR1 is SGHVS and CDR2 FQNEAQ. Here the CDR3 reads CASSSLAGGANEQFF.

The chain combines TRBV11-1 with TRBJ2-5; TCRdb's D call, TRBD2, is unchecked because there is no DNA. The length of the CDR3 is 19 residues. Looked up from germline, CDR1 is SGHAT and CDR2 is FQDESV (reference sequence). CDR3 sequence: CASSQMGLAGRTNQETQYF.

V gene TRBV28 combines with J gene TRBJ2-3; no DNA is available, so the TRBD1 call from TCRdb remains unchecked. Germline assignment: CDR1 MDHEN and CDR2 SYDVKM. The CDR3 has 17 residues. The CDR3 here is CASSSLTGGFRTDTQYF.

The rearrangement joins TRBV20-1 to TRBJ2-7; TCRdb's assignment of TRBD1 cannot be checked, as there is no DNA. The CDR3 spans 17 residues. Per germline, CDR1 DFQATT and CDR2 SNEGSKA (reference sequence). CDR3 loop: CSARDLGTGFSSYEQYF.

This chain joins TRBV6-1 and TRBJ2-1; absent DNA, TCRdb's TRBD1 call cannot be checked. This CDR3 is 11 amino acids long. CDR1 is MNHNS and CDR2 is SASEGT in the germline V gene. CDR3 sequence reads: CASSGQVGQFF.

V and J are TRBV5-1 and TRBJ2-5; there is no DNA to check the TCRdb D call of TRBD1. The CDR3 has 14 amino acids. Germline CDR1 is SGHRS and CDR2 is YFSETQ. The CDR3: CASSGDRLQETQYF.

This chain connects TRBV19 to TRBJ2-3; the TCRdb call, TRBD1, lacks DNA for checking. The length of the CDR3 is 15 residues. CDR1 and CDR2 (germline): LNHDA, SQIVND (reference sequence). This CDR3 is CASSRRDRPTDTQYF.

The V and J genes are TRBV12-3 or TRBV12-4 and TRBJ2-1. This CDR3 is built from 14 residues. CDR3 sequence reads: CASTNSTADNEQFF.

J is TRBJ2-7 and V is TRBV20-1; the TRBD1 assignment by TCRdb is unverifiable without DNA. Looked up from germline, CDR1 is DFQATT and CDR2 is SNEGSKA (reference sequence). This CDR3 is built from 15 residues. The CDR3 protein is CSANPTSRGPYEQYF.

This CDR3 reads CATAPYSSGANVLTF. V usage is TRBV24-1 and J usage is TRBJ2-6; the D call of TRBD1 rests on TCRdb alone, since no DNA is present to check it. CDR1 and CDR2 from the germline V gene are KGHDR and SFDVKD. This CDR3 has 15 amino acids.

The J gene is TRBJ2-3, the V gene TRBV29-1; checking the TCRdb D call of TRBD2 is not possible without DNA. This CDR3 contains 13 residues. Germline CDR1 and CDR2: SQVTM and ANQGSEA. The CDR3 loop reads CSVEDRTRNTQYF.

V and J are TRBV11-2 and TRBJ2-1; with no DNA, the TCRdb D assignment of TRBD1 cannot be verified. The CDR3 length is 16 residues. The V gene's germline CDR1 is SGHAT and CDR2 FQNNGV. CDR3 region: CASSSHLRGTGNEQFF.

V is TRBV20-1 and J is TRBJ2-7; TCRdb designates TRBD2, a call that cannot be tested without DNA. CDR3 length: 13 amino acids. Germline V gene sequence: CDR1 DFQATT, CDR2 SNEGSKA (reference sequence). The CDR3 region is CSATSGGRLGQYF.

V gene TRBV20-1 combines with J gene TRBJ1-5; the TCRdb D gene call, TRBD1, has no DNA to confirm it. Germline CDR1 is DFQATT and CDR2 is SNEGSKA (reference sequence). The CDR3 has 14 amino acids. The CDR3 sequence: CSAIPTGRNQPQHF.

The chain links TRBV28 to TRBJ2-7; TCRdb's D call, TRBD2, is unchecked because there is no DNA. Germline V gives CDR1 MDHEN, CDR2 SYDVKM. The CDR3 totals 14 residues. This CDR3 reads CASGSGTSLDEQYF.

The V and J genes are TRBV3-1 and TRBJ2-5; the TCRdb D gene call, TRBD1, has no DNA to confirm it. This CDR3 has 17 amino acids. The V gene's germline CDR1 is LGHDT and CDR2 YNNKEL (reference sequence). CDR3 loop: CASSRSPGAGALETQYF.

This chain links TRBV10-3 with TRBJ1-5. Per germline, CDR1 ENHRY and CDR2 SYGVKD. There are 14 residues in the CDR3. The CDR3 region is CAISPGGSNQPQHF.

The rearrangement joins TRBV12-3 or TRBV12-4 to TRBJ2-6; TCRdb returns TRBD1, unconfirmable since there is no DNA. CDR3 length equals 18 residues. The CDR3 region is CASRPLDRASSGANVLTF.

The gene calls are TRBV21-1 and TRBJ1-1; TCRdb's D gene call, TRBD1, goes unchecked for lack of DNA. TRBV21-1 corresponds to a pseudogene. There are 14 residues in the CDR3. The CDR3 spells CASTEGGGGAEAFF.

This chain links TRBV27 with TRBJ2-7; there is no DNA to check the TCRdb D call of TRBD1. The CDR3 totals 16 residues. Germline assignment: CDR1 MNHEY and CDR2 SMNVEV (reference sequence). The CDR3 sequence is CASIRTRDSKAYEQYF.

V and J are TRBV3-1 and TRBJ1-2. This CDR3 contains 15 residues. The germline CDR1 and CDR2 sequences are LGHDT and YNNKEL (reference sequence). CDR3 region: CASSQERGRSYGYTF.

V usage is TRBV4-2 and J usage is TRBJ2-1; TCRdb proposes TRBD2, but this gene call is untestable without DNA. The CDR3 is 17 amino acids. CDR1 and CDR2 (germline): LGHNA, YNFKEQ. The CDR3 loop reads CASSQGPSAPPYNEQFF.

The chain carries TRBV2 and TRBJ2-1. Germline assignment: CDR1 SNHLY and CDR2 FYNNEI. CDR3 length equals 14 residues. CDR3 protein: CASSERAFNNEQFF.

This rearrangement joins TRBV5-5 to TRBJ1-1; lacking DNA, the TRBD1 call made by TCRdb goes unchecked. This CDR3 comprises 17 residues. CDR1 is SGHKS, CDR2 YYEKEE, per germline (reference sequence). CDR3 residues: CASTLRGGIGAHTEAFF.

V usage is TRBV20-1 and J usage is TRBJ1-2; TCRdb selects TRBD1, and the lack of DNA leaves this call unchecked. The CDR3 contains 14 residues. Germline assignment: CDR1 DFQATT and CDR2 SNEGSKA (reference sequence). This chain's CDR3 is CSARFDWGNYGYTF.

This chain joins TRBV11-2 and TRBJ2-1; the D gene TCRdb calls, TRBD1, cannot be checked with no DNA. The V gene's germline CDR1 is SGHAT and CDR2 FQNNGV. The CDR3 covers 18 residues. CDR3 loop: CASSLEPPGAGGINEQFF.